The 17 T cell receptor beta chains below were found in one sample sequenced in a study of blood T cell repertoires in COVID-19. The repertoire was sequenced with immunoSEQ multiplex PCR; TCRdb's copy has only in-frame clones and lacks some. The sample lists about 250,000 clones, approximately 86% occurring once. Sequenced sample: peripheral blood. The origin of the receptors is a woman in her sixties or seventies with active or convalescent COVID-19.

The chain joins TRBV6-2 or TRBV6-3 to TRBJ2-7; 8 nucleotides match TRBD1. V lost 5 bases, J lost 3 bases, and 9 bases stayed unmatched. Germline V gene data show CDR1 as MNHEY and CDR2 as SVGEGT. The CDR3 contains 15 residues. The CDR3 loop is CASSQRGTGYYEQYF. For the CDR3, the DNA is TGTGCCAGCAGTCAAAGGGGGACAGGCTACTACGAGCAGTACTTC.

This clone was seen a few times. This chain connects TRBV7-2 to TRBJ2-3; 11 positions match TRBD2. Germline CDR1 is SGHTA and CDR2 is FQGNSA. The CDR3 length is 16 residues. Germline trimming cut 5 bases from V and 1 base from J; bases unmatched to any gene: 5. CDR3 in amino acids: CASSLLAGGGTDTQYF. For the CDR3, the DNA is TGTGCCAGCAGCCTTCTAGCGGGAGGAGGCACAGATACGCAGTATTTT. Filled out from reference TRBV7-2 and TRBJ2-3, the complete variable domain reads GAGVSQSPSNKVTEKGKDVELRCDPISGHTALYWYRQSLGQGLEFLIYFQGNSAPDKSGLPSDRFSAERTGGSVSTLTIQRTQQEDSAVYLCASSLLAGGGTDTQYFGPGTRLTVL.

The chain combines TRBV3-1 (or the pseudogene TRBV3-2) with TRBJ1-4; D remains unclear. The germline CDR1 and CDR2 sequences are LGHDT and YNNKEL (reference sequence). The V end lost 3 bases, the J end lost 6 bases, and 5 bases lay between the germline ends. CDR3 length equals 12 residues. The CDR3 protein is CASSHGDEKLFF. CDR3 sequence (DNA): TGTGCCAGCAGCCACGGGGATGAAAAACTGTTTTTT.

This clone appeared a few times. The J gene is TRBJ2-2, the V gene TRBV11-3; 9 nucleotides line up with TRBD2. The CDR3 has 16 amino acids. J was trimmed by 5 bases and V by 3 bases; bases with no gene match: 7. Germline assignment: CDR1 SGHNT and CDR2 YENEEA. CDR3 in amino acids: CASSFLAGARTGELFF. CDR3 sequence (DNA): TGTGCCAGCAGCTTTTTAGCGGGGGCGAGGACCGGGGAGCTGTTTTTT.

This CDR3 reads CASSLSIGGPLDGYTF. CDR3 DNA: TGTGCCAGCAGTTTATCGATCGGGGGGCCGCTTGATGGCTACACCTTC. The V and J genes are TRBV27 and TRBJ1-2; D might be TRBD1 (6 bases). V dropped 0 bases and J dropped 6 bases, with 17 bases sitting between them. The CDR3 totals 16 residues. Germline loops: CDR1 MNHEY, CDR2 SMNVEV (reference sequence).

The V call is TRBV5-1, the J call TRBJ1-6; 11 nucleotides agree with TRBD1. This CDR3 is built from 15 residues. V trimming: 4 bases; J trimming: 6 bases; junction bases outside the gene matches: 3. Germline-derived CDR1 and CDR2 are SGHRS and YFSETQ. The CDR3 loop reads CASSLDRGLNSPLHF. The CDR3 region has the DNA TGCGCCAGCAGCCTGGACAGGGGGCTTAATTCACCCCTCCACTTT.

The J gene is TRBJ1-2, the V gene TRBV5-4; no clear D. V was pared by 4 bases and J by 4 bases, with 11 bases between. CDR3 length: 13 residues. CDR1 is SGHNT and CDR2 is YYREEE in the germline V gene (reference sequence). Written as DNA, the CDR3 is TGTGCCAGCAGCCGCCTCGGGGTCTATGGCTACACCTTC. This gives the protein CASSRLGVYGYTF.

The V and J genes are TRBV29-1 and TRBJ2-3; 8 positions match TRBD2. After removal of 4 bases from V and 5 bases from J, the junction contained 5 bases not matched to a gene. Germline CDR1 is SQVTM and CDR2 is ANQGSEA. The CDR3 totals 13 residues. The CDR3 nucleotides read TGCAGCGTTGTACGGGGGGGCGAAGATACGCAGTATTTT. This encodes CSVVRGGEDTQYF.

This clone was counted a few times. J is TRBJ2-3 and V is TRBV28; a weak D match, TRBD2 (6 bases). This CDR3 has 14 residues. Trimming pared 3 bases from V and 2 bases from J, leaving 9 bases between. Germline V gives CDR1 MDHEN, CDR2 SYDVKM. The CDR3 DNA follows: TGTGCCAGCAGTTTTGGGGGACTCACAGATACGCAGTATTTT. Amino acids: CASSFGGLTDTQYF.

This sequence joins TRBV19 and TRBJ2-7, with 8 bases aligning to TRBD2. Per germline, CDR1 LNHDA and CDR2 SQIVND (reference sequence). Unmatched junction bases numbered 9, after V lost 5 bases and J lost 3 bases. There are 15 residues in the CDR3. Written as DNA, the CDR3 is TGTGCCAGTAGTGCGCGGGGGGCCGGCCTCTACGAGCAGTACGTC. Translation: CASSARGAGLYEQYV.

V usage is TRBV19 and J usage is TRBJ1-1; D is undetermined. This CDR3 has 13 amino acids. Germline V gene data show CDR1 as LNHDA and CDR2 as SQIVND (reference sequence). With 2 bases removed from V and 3 bases from J, the gap between germline ends came to 7 bases. In DNA form, the CDR3 reads TGTGCCAGTAGTATATTACAAGACACTGAAGCTTTCTTT. This translates into CASSILQDTEAFF. Filled out from reference TRBV19 and TRBJ1-1, the complete variable domain reads DGGITQSPKYLFRKEGQNVTLSCEQNLNHDAMYWYRQDPGQGLRLIYYSQIVNDFQKGDIAEGYSVSREKKESFPLTVTSAQKNPTAFYLCASSILQDTEAFFGQGTRLTVV.

J is TRBJ2-7 and V is TRBV4-1; 8 bases map to TRBD1. The CDR3 runs 15 residues. Germline-derived CDR1 and CDR2 are MGHRA and YSYEKL. The J segment lost 3 bases and the V segment lost 1 base, leaving 5 bases of the junction unmatched. The CDR3 loop reads CASSQAGGSRYEQYF. CDR3 coding DNA: TGCGCCAGCAGCCAAGCAGGGGGCAGCCGCTACGAGCAGTACTTC.

The rearrangement uses TRBV6-5 and TRBJ1-2; 8 nucleotides match TRBD1. V lost 6 bases, J lost 5 bases, and 8 bases stayed unmatched. This CDR3 contains 14 residues. The V gene's germline CDR1 is MNHEY and CDR2 SVGAGI. The CDR3 sequence: CASRRTGLLYGYTF. Here the CDR3 DNA reads TGTGCCAGCAGGAGGACAGGGTTGTTGTATGGCTACACCTTC.

This clone showed up just a few times. This chain uses TRBV10-3 with TRBJ2-7; 8 bases line up with TRBD1. Per germline, CDR1 ENHRY and CDR2 SYGVKD. The CDR3 contains 15 residues. Unmatched junction bases numbered 6, after V lost 2 bases and J lost 3 bases. The CDR3 region has the DNA TGTGCCATCAGTGAGCTAAACAGGGGGGACTACGAGCAGTACTTC. This sequence encodes CAISELNRGDYEQYF.

The V gene is TRBV4-1, the J gene TRBJ2-5, with 11 bases lining up with TRBD1. Per the germline V gene, CDR1 is MGHRA and CDR2 is YSYEKL. The CDR3 length is 14 residues. V was pared by 4 bases and J by 4 bases, with 2 bases of the junction left unmatched. CDR3 in amino acids: CASSPGQGGETQYF. CDR3 sequence (DNA): TGCGCCAGCAGCCCGGGACAGGGGGGAGAGACCCAGTACTTC.

This clone showed up just a few times. The rearrangement joins TRBV28 to TRBJ2-1, with D tentatively TRBD2 (5 bases). Germline CDR1 and CDR2: MDHEN and SYDVKM. V was clipped by 6 bases and J by 7 bases, with 10 bases between them. The CDR3 is 12 residues long. The CDR3 DNA reads as TGTGCCAGCAGCTGGACGGGAAATGAGCAGTTCTTC. Translation gives CASSWTGNEQFF.

This clone came up a few times. The gene calls are TRBV11-2 and TRBJ1-3; weak D call: TRBD1 (5 bases). The CDR3 is 16 residues long. V was trimmed by 5 bases and J by 0 bases, leaving 14 bases between them. The germline CDR1 and CDR2 sequences are SGHAT and FQNNGV. Written as DNA, the CDR3 is TGTGCCAGCAGCCCCGGCGGGGGAGTCTCTGGAAACACCATATATTTT. Protein product: CASSPGGGVSGNTIYF.